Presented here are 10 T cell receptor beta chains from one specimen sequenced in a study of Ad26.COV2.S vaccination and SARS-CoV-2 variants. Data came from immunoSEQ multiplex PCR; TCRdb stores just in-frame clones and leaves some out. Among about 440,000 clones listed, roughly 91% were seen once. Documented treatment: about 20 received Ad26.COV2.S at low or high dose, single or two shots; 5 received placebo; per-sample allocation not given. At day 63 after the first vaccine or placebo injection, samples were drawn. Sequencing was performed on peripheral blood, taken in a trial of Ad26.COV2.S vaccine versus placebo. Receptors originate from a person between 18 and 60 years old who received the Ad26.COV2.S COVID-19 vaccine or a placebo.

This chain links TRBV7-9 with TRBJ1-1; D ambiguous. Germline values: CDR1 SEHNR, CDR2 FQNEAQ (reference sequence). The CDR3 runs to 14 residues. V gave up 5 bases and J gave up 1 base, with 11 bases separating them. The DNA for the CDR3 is TGTGCCAGCAGCCCGCCCATGGGGAACACTGAAGCTTTCTTT. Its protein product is CASSPPMGNTEAFF.

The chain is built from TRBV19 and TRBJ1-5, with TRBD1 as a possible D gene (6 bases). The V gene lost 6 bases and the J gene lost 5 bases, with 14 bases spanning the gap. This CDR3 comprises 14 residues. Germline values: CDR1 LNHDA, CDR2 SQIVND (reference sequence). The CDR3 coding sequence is TGTGCCAGTAGACACCGGGACAATCATCAGCCCCAGCATTTT. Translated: CASRHRDNHQPQHF.

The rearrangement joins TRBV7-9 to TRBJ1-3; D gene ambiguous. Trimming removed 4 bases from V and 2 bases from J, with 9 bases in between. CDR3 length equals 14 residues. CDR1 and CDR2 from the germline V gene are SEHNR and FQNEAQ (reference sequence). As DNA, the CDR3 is TGTGCCAGCAGCTCTGAGATGGCTGGAAACACCATATATTTT. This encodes CASSSEMAGNTIYF.

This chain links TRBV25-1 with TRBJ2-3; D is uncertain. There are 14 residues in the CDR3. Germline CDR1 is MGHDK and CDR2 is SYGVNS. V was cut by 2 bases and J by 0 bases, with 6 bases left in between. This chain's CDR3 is CASSEGPSTDTQYF. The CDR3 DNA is TGTGCCAGCAGTGAAGGCCCTAGCACAGATACGCAGTATTTT. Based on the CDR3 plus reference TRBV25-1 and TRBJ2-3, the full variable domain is EADIYQTPRYLVIGTGKKITLECSQTMGHDKMYWYQQDPGMELHLIHYSYGVNSTEKGDLSSESTVSRIRTEHFPLTLESARPSHTSQYLCASSEGPSTDTQYFGPGTRLTVL.

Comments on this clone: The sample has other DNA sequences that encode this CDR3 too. As DNA, the CDR3 is TGTGCCAGCAGTTTAGGACTAGGCTTCTCCTACAATGAGCAGTTCTTC. Translation gives CASSLGLGFSYNEQFF. The V gene is TRBV28, the J gene TRBJ2-1, with 7 bases fitting TRBD2. Germline V gene data show CDR1 as MDHEN and CDR2 as SYDVKM. CDR3 length: 16 amino acids. J lost 0 bases, V lost 2 bases, and 4 bases had no gene match.

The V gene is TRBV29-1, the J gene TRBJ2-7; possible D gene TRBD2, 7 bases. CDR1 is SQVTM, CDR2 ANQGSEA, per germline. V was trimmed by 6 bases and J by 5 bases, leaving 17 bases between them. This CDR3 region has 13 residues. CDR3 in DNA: TGCAGCGTACTCCCAGCGGGGACAAACGAGCAGTACTTC. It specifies CSVLPAGTNEQYF.

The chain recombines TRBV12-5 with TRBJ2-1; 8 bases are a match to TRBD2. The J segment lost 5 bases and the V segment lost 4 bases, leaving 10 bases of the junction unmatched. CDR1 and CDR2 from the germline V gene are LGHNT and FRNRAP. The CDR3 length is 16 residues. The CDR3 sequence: CASGSPGAGVDNEQFF. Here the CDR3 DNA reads TGTGCTAGTGGTTCCCCAGGAGCGGGAGTCGACAATGAGCAGTTCTTC.

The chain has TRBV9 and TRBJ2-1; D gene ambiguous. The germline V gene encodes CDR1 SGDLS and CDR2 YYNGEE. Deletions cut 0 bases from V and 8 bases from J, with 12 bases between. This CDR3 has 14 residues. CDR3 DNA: TGTGCCAGCAGCGTAGCCGACGCCCTCCATGAGCAGTTCTTC. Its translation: CASSVADALHEQFF.

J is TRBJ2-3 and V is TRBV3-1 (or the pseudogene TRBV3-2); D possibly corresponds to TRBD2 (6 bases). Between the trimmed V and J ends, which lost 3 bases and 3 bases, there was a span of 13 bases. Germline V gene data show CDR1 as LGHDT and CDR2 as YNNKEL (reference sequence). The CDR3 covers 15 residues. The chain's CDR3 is CASSQGGPRTDTQYF. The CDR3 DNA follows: TGTGCCAGCAGCCAGGGGGGACCCAGGACAGATACGCAGTATTTT.

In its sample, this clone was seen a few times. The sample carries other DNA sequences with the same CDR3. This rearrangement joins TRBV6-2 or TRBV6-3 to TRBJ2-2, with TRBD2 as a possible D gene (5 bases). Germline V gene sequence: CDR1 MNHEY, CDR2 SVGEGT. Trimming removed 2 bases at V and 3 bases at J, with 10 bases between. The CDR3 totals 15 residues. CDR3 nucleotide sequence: TGTGCCAGCAGTTACGCGGGTGGGGACACCGGGGAGCTGTTTTTT. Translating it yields CASSYAGGDTGELFF.